A selection of T cell receptor beta chains follows, all from one sample in a study of T-cell reconstitution after alpha-beta-depleted transplantation in children. MiXCR, run by TCRdb on the PCR reads, gives a single entry per CDR3 protein. The profile covers over 150,000 distinct CDR3 sequences, with about 6.3% appearing a single time and around 3.1% taken by the ten largest. Sample: PBMCs from the stem cell graft donor, taken from the stem cell graft. The source of these receptors is a human donor who donated a stem cell graft to a child with Wiskott-Aldrich syndrome. CDR3s include the opening cysteine and the closing phenylalanine or tryptophan. Fields, in order: CDR3 protein, CDR3 DNA, D gene, clone size, J gene, V gene, CDR3 length. The D gene is left open where the match is weak. Clone size appears in some rows only: once, few, many, or a class for an expanded clone.

cdr3_aa: CASSLSTGMGHEQYF; cdr3_nt: TGTGCCAGCAGCCTATCGACAGGGATGGGGCACGAGCAGTACTTC; d_call: TRBD1; clone_size: many; j_call: TRBJ2-7; v_call: TRBV7-2; cdr3_length: 15
cdr3_aa: CASSYGLAGASYNEQFF; cdr3_nt: TGTGCCAGCAGTTACGGCTTAGCGGGCGCCTCCTACAATGAGCAGTTCTTC; d_call: TRBD2; clone_size: many; j_call: TRBJ2-1; v_call: TRBV6-5; cdr3_length: 17
cdr3_aa: CASSLGVVATNEKLFF; cdr3_nt: TGTGCCAGCTCACTAGGCGTGGTTGCAACTAATGAAAAACTGTTTTTT; d_call: .; clone_size: few; j_call: TRBJ1-4; v_call: TRBV18; cdr3_length: 16
cdr3_aa: CASSLEREGPQFF; cdr3_nt: TGTGCCAGCAGCTTAGAGCGGGAGGGCCCGCAGTTCTTC; d_call: TRBD2; clone_size: .; j_call: TRBJ2-1; v_call: TRBV5-4; cdr3_length: 13
cdr3_aa: CASTLRAGRTGELFF; cdr3_nt: TGTGCCAGCACCCTGAGAGCAGGGCGCACCGGGGAGCTGTTTTTT; d_call: .; clone_size: few; j_call: TRBJ2-2; v_call: TRBV5-6; cdr3_length: 15
cdr3_aa: CASSPGQAEQFF; cdr3_nt: TGTGCCAGCAGCCCCGGCCAGGCTGAGCAGTTCTTC; d_call: .; clone_size: many; j_call: TRBJ2-1; v_call: TRBV6-6; cdr3_length: 12
cdr3_aa: CSAPDPGTSYNEQFF; cdr3_nt: TGCAGTGCCCCTGATCCTGGGACCTCCTACAATGAGCAGTTCTTC; d_call: .; clone_size: many; j_call: TRBJ2-1; v_call: TRBV20-1; cdr3_length: 15
cdr3_aa: CASSLAGEKQYF; cdr3_nt: TGTGCCAGCAGTCTAGCGGGAGAGAAACAGTACTTC; d_call: TRBD2; clone_size: few; j_call: TRBJ2-7; v_call: TRBV7-2; cdr3_length: 12
cdr3_aa: CASRQGGTMNTEAFF; cdr3_nt: TGTGCCAGTCGACAGGGAGGTACGATGAACACTGAAGCTTTCTTT; d_call: TRBD1; clone_size: .; j_call: TRBJ1-1; v_call: TRBV7-2; cdr3_length: 15
cdr3_aa: CSARDGRLAGGYDTQYF; cdr3_nt: TGCAGTGCTAGAGATGGGAGACTAGCGGGGGGGTATGATACGCAGTATTTT; d_call: TRBD2; clone_size: many; j_call: TRBJ2-3; v_call: TRBV20-1; cdr3_length: 17
cdr3_aa: CASSLDDGNTIYF; cdr3_nt: TGCGCCAGCAGCTTGGACGACGGAAACACCATATATTTT; d_call: .; clone_size: .; j_call: TRBJ1-3; v_call: TRBV5-1; cdr3_length: 13
cdr3_aa: CASSQVAVASSNQPQHF; cdr3_nt: TGCGCCAGCAGCCAAGTGGCGGTCGCATCTAGCAATCAGCCCCAGCATTTT; d_call: .; clone_size: few; j_call: TRBJ1-5; v_call: TRBV4-1; cdr3_length: 17
cdr3_aa: CASSLGWDRVLYEQYF; cdr3_nt: TGCGCCAGCAGCTTGGGATGGGACAGGGTTCTCTACGAGCAGTACTTC; d_call: TRBD1; clone_size: many; j_call: TRBJ2-7; v_call: TRBV5-1; cdr3_length: 16
cdr3_aa: CASSATDRNQPQHF; cdr3_nt: TGTGCCAGCAGTGCAACCGACAGGAATCAGCCCCAGCATTTT; d_call: .; clone_size: many; j_call: TRBJ1-5; v_call: TRBV12-3/TRBV12-4; cdr3_length: 14
cdr3_aa: CASSYRDGRDGQFF; cdr3_nt: TGTGCCAGCAGTTACCGTGATGGGCGGGACGGACAGTTCTTC; d_call: .; clone_size: many; j_call: TRBJ2-1; v_call: TRBV6-5; cdr3_length: 14
cdr3_aa: CASSERDRGYTF; cdr3_nt: TGTGCCAGCAGCGAACGAGACCGGGGCTACACCTTC; d_call: .; clone_size: many; j_call: TRBJ1-2; v_call: TRBV28; cdr3_length: 12
cdr3_aa: CATGEQGSTDTQYF; cdr3_nt: TGTGCCACAGGGGAACAGGGGAGCACAGATACGCAGTATTTT; d_call: TRBD1; clone_size: many; j_call: TRBJ2-3; v_call: TRBV10-3; cdr3_length: 14
cdr3_aa: CASSFQPSNQPQHF; cdr3_nt: TGTGCCAGCAGTTTTCAACCTAGCAATCAGCCCCAGCATTTT; d_call: .; clone_size: .; j_call: TRBJ1-5; v_call: TRBV12-3/TRBV12-4; cdr3_length: 14
cdr3_aa: CASSLIAGALYNEQFF; cdr3_nt: TGTGCCAGCAGCCTAATAGCGGGGGCCTTATACAATGAGCAGTTCTTC; d_call: TRBD2; clone_size: .; j_call: TRBJ2-1; v_call: TRBV14; cdr3_length: 16
cdr3_aa: CASVAGTEETQYF; cdr3_nt: TGCGCCAGCGTAGCAGGGACGGAAGAGACCCAGTACTTC; d_call: .; clone_size: few; j_call: TRBJ2-5; v_call: TRBV5-1; cdr3_length: 13
cdr3_aa: CSASSSAYEQFF; cdr3_nt: TGCAGTGCTAGCTCTAGCGCCTATGAGCAGTTCTTC; d_call: .; clone_size: many; j_call: TRBJ2-1; v_call: TRBV20-1; cdr3_length: 12
cdr3_aa: CASRVGQGGTDTQYF; cdr3_nt: TGTGCCAGCAGGGTCGGACAGGGGGGAACTGATACGCAGTATTTT; d_call: TRBD1; clone_size: .; j_call: TRBJ2-3; v_call: TRBV6-1; cdr3_length: 15
cdr3_aa: CASSLRPGSTDTQYF; cdr3_nt: TGTGCCAGCAGCTTACGACCCGGCAGCACAGATACGCAGTATTTT; d_call: .; clone_size: .; j_call: TRBJ2-3; v_call: TRBV7-9; cdr3_length: 15
cdr3_aa: CASSSRQGVYGYTF; cdr3_nt: TGTGCCAGCAGTTCACGACAGGGCGTCTATGGCTACACCTTC; d_call: TRBD1; clone_size: many; j_call: TRBJ1-2; v_call: TRBV6-5; cdr3_length: 14
cdr3_aa: CASSLDRVGNSPLHF; cdr3_nt: TGTGCCAGCAGCTTAGATAGGGTAGGGAATTCACCCCTCCACTTT; d_call: .; clone_size: many; j_call: TRBJ1-6; v_call: TRBV13; cdr3_length: 15
cdr3_aa: CASSLGSRDRVDTQYF; cdr3_nt: TGTGCCAGCAGCTTAGGATCCAGGGACAGGGTCGATACGCAGTATTTT; d_call: TRBD1; clone_size: many; j_call: TRBJ2-3; v_call: TRBV7-6; cdr3_length: 16
cdr3_aa: CSARPSMRDEQFF; cdr3_nt: TGCAGTGCTAGACCCTCAATGCGGGATGAGCAGTTCTTC; d_call: .; clone_size: many; j_call: TRBJ2-1; v_call: TRBV20-1; cdr3_length: 13
cdr3_aa: CASSLVRTETDTQYF; cdr3_nt: TGCGCCAGCAGCTTGGTACGGACCGAGACAGATACGCAGTATTTT; d_call: .; clone_size: many; j_call: TRBJ2-3; v_call: TRBV5-1; cdr3_length: 15
cdr3_aa: CATSLSGANVLTF; cdr3_nt: TGTGCCACCAGTCTGTCTGGGGCCAACGTCCTGACTTTC; d_call: .; clone_size: many; j_call: TRBJ2-6; v_call: TRBV24-1; cdr3_length: 13
cdr3_aa: CASCWAQIQETQYF; cdr3_nt: TGTGCCAGTTGCTGGGCCCAGATACAAGAGACCCAGTACTTC; d_call: .; clone_size: many; j_call: TRBJ2-5; v_call: TRBV28; cdr3_length: 14
cdr3_aa: CASSTQGAYNEQFF; cdr3_nt: TGTGCCAGCAGCACACAGGGGGCCTACAATGAGCAGTTCTTC; d_call: TRBD1; clone_size: many; j_call: TRBJ2-1; v_call: TRBV7-2; cdr3_length: 14
cdr3_aa: CASSPFAYNEQFF; cdr3_nt: TGTGCCAGCTCACCATTTGCCTACAATGAGCAGTTCTTC; d_call: .; clone_size: few; j_call: TRBJ2-1; v_call: TRBV18; cdr3_length: 13
cdr3_aa: CASSVGGGDSNQPQHF; cdr3_nt: TGTGCCAGCAGTGTGGGGGGGGGAGATAGCAATCAGCCCCAGCATTTT; d_call: .; clone_size: many; j_call: TRBJ1-5; v_call: TRBV2; cdr3_length: 16
cdr3_aa: CASSHPLSNYGYTF; cdr3_nt: TGTGCCAGCAGCCACCCCCTAAGTAACTATGGCTACACCTTC; d_call: .; clone_size: .; j_call: TRBJ1-2; v_call: TRBV7-9; cdr3_length: 14
cdr3_aa: CASSPREPAGGEQYF; cdr3_nt: TGTGCCAGCAGCCCCCGAGAACCAGCGGGAGGCGAGCAGTACTTC; d_call: .; clone_size: many; j_call: TRBJ2-7; v_call: TRBV21-1; cdr3_length: 15
cdr3_aa: CASNRGASSVYEQFF; cdr3_nt: TGTGCCAGCAACCGGGGGGCGTCATCCGTCTATGAGCAGTTCTTC; d_call: .; clone_size: few; j_call: TRBJ2-1; v_call: TRBV14; cdr3_length: 15
cdr3_aa: CASSTRGGVTEAFF; cdr3_nt: TGTGCCAGTAGTACGAGGGGTGGCGTCACTGAAGCTTTCTTT; d_call: .; clone_size: few; j_call: TRBJ1-1; v_call: TRBV19; cdr3_length: 14
cdr3_aa: CASSSPGGRETQYF; cdr3_nt: TGTGCCAGCAGCTCCCCAGGGGGCCGGGAGACCCAGTACTTC; d_call: TRBD1; clone_size: few; j_call: TRBJ2-5; v_call: TRBV11-3; cdr3_length: 14
cdr3_aa: CASSSQGQVTDTQYF; cdr3_nt: TGTGCCAGCAGTTCCCAGGGACAGGTCACAGATACGCAGTATTTT; d_call: TRBD1; clone_size: many; j_call: TRBJ2-3; v_call: TRBV12-3/TRBV12-4; cdr3_length: 15
cdr3_aa: CAISRTMDALYF; cdr3_nt: TGTGCCATCAGTAGGACAATGGACGCACTCTATTTT; d_call: .; clone_size: many; j_call: TRBJ2-3; v_call: TRBV10-3; cdr3_length: 12
cdr3_aa: CASSLRGGEETQYF; cdr3_nt: TGCGCCAGCAGCTTGCGGGGGGGCGAGGAGACCCAGTACTTC; d_call: TRBD2; clone_size: many; j_call: TRBJ2-5; v_call: TRBV5-1; cdr3_length: 14
cdr3_aa: CAISGTDSGNTIYF; cdr3_nt: TGTGCCATCAGCGGGACAGACTCTGGAAACACCATATATTTT; d_call: TRBD1; clone_size: many; j_call: TRBJ1-3; v_call: TRBV10-3; cdr3_length: 14
cdr3_aa: CASRPVAGGVYEQYF; cdr3_nt: TGTGCCAGCAGGCCCGTAGCGGGAGGGGTCTACGAGCAGTACTTC; d_call: TRBD2; clone_size: many; j_call: TRBJ2-7; v_call: TRBV6-5; cdr3_length: 15
cdr3_aa: CASSLVGGQGALGQFF; cdr3_nt: TGTGCCAGCAGTTTAGTTGGGGGACAGGGGGCATTAGGGCAGTTCTTC; d_call: TRBD1; clone_size: many; j_call: TRBJ2-1; v_call: TRBV12-3/TRBV12-4; cdr3_length: 16
cdr3_aa: CASSAGDSVTDTQYF; cdr3_nt: TGTGCCAGCAGTGCAGGGGACTCGGTCACAGATACGCAGTATTTT; d_call: .; clone_size: few; j_call: TRBJ2-3; v_call: TRBV6-1; cdr3_length: 15
cdr3_aa: CASSTPVSRGSSYNEQFF; cdr3_nt: TGTGCCAGCAGTACACCAGTCTCTCGGGGGAGCTCCTACAATGAGCAGTTCTTC; d_call: .; clone_size: many; j_call: TRBJ2-1; v_call: TRBV6-1; cdr3_length: 18
cdr3_aa: CASSEALFLGMRETQYF; cdr3_nt: TGTGCCAGCAGTGAAGCGCTTTTCTTGGGAATGCGAGAGACCCAGTACTTC; d_call: .; clone_size: .; j_call: TRBJ2-5; v_call: TRBV2; cdr3_length: 17
cdr3_aa: CASSLQGSEGSPLHF; cdr3_nt: TGTGCCAGCAGCCTACAGGGGAGCGAAGGCTCACCCCTCCACTTT; d_call: TRBD1; clone_size: .; j_call: TRBJ1-6; v_call: TRBV7-9; cdr3_length: 15
cdr3_aa: CASSLGLPLHF; cdr3_nt: TGTGCCAGCAGCTTAGGGCTACCCCTCCACTTT; d_call: .; clone_size: many; j_call: TRBJ1-6; v_call: TRBV7-9; cdr3_length: 11
cdr3_aa: CASSAPDSTDTQYF; cdr3_nt: TGCGCCAGCAGCGCGCCAGACAGCACAGATACGCAGTATTTT; d_call: .; clone_size: many; j_call: TRBJ2-3; v_call: TRBV5-1; cdr3_length: 14
cdr3_aa: CASSLWSGKTYEQYF; cdr3_nt: TGTGCCAGCAGTTTATGGAGCGGCAAGACCTACGAGCAGTACTTC; d_call: .; clone_size: many; j_call: TRBJ2-7; v_call: TRBV12-3/TRBV12-4; cdr3_length: 15
cdr3_aa: CSARDRGTGDTQYF; cdr3_nt: TGCAGTGCTCGGGACAGGGGGACTGGAGATACGCAGTATTTT; d_call: TRBD1; clone_size: many; j_call: TRBJ2-3; v_call: TRBV20-1; cdr3_length: 14
cdr3_aa: CATSDLRAANTGELFF; cdr3_nt: TGTGCCACCAGTGATTTAAGAGCGGCGAACACCGGGGAGCTGTTTTTT; d_call: .; clone_size: few; j_call: TRBJ2-2; v_call: TRBV24-1; cdr3_length: 16
cdr3_aa: CSASLVAGPETQYF; cdr3_nt: TGCAGTGCTAGTTTGGTGGCGGGGCCAGAGACCCAGTACTTC; d_call: .; clone_size: many; j_call: TRBJ2-5; v_call: TRBV20-1; cdr3_length: 14